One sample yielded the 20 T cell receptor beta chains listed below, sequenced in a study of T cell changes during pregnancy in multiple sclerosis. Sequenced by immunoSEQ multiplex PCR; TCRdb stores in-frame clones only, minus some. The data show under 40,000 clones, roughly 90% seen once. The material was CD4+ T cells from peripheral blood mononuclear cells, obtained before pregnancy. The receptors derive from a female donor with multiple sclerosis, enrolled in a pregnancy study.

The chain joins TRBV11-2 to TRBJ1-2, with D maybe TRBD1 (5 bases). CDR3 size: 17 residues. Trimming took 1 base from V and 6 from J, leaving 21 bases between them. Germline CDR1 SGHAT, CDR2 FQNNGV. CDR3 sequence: CASSLGGETMLPHGYTF. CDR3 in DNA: TGTGCCAGCAGCTTAGGGGGGGAGACCATGCTCCCCCATGGCTACACCTTC.

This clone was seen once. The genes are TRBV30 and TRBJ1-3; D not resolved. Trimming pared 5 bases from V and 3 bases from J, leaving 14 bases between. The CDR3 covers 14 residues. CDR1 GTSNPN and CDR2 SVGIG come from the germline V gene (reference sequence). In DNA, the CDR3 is TGTGCCTGGGAACCCGGGGTTTATGGAAACACCATATATTTT. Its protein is CAWEPGVYGNTIYF.

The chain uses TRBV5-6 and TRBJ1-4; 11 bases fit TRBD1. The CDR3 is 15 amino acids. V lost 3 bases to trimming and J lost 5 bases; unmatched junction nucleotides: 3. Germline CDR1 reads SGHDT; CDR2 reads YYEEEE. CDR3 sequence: CASSSDRGRNEKLFF. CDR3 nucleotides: TGTGCCAGCAGCTCGGACAGGGGGCGGAATGAAAAACTGTTTTTT. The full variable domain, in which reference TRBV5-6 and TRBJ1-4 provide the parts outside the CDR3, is DAGVTQSPTHLIKTRGQQVTLRCSPKSGHDTVSWYQQALGQGPQFIFQYYEEEERQRGNFPDRFSGHQFPNYSSELNVNALLLGDSALYLCASSSDRGRNEKLFFGSGTQLSVL.

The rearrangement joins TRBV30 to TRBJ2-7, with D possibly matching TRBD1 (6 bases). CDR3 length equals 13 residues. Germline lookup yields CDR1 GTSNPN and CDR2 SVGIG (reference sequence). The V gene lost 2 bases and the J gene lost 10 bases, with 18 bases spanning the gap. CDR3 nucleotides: TGTGCCTGGAGTCCTCCGGGACACCGAAGCCAGTACTTC. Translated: CAWSPPGHRSQYF.

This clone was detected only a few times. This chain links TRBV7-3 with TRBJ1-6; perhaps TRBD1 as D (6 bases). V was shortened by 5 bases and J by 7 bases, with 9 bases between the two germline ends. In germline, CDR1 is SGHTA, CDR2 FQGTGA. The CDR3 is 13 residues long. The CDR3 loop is CASSGGQNSPLHF. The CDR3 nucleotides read TGTGCCAGCAGCGGTGGACAGAATTCACCCCTCCACTTT.

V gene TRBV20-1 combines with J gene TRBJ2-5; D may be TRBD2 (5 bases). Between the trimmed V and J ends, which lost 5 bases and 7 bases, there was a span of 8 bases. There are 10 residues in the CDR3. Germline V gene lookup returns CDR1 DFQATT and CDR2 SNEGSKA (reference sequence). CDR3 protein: CSARGGTQYF. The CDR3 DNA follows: TGCAGTGCTCGAGGAGGGACCCAGTACTTC.

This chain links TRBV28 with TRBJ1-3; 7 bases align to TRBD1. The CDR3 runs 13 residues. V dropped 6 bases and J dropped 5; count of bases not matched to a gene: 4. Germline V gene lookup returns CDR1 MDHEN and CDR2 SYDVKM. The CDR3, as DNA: TGTGCCAGCAGATCGGGACAGAGAAACACCATATATTTT. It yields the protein CASRSGQRNTIYF.

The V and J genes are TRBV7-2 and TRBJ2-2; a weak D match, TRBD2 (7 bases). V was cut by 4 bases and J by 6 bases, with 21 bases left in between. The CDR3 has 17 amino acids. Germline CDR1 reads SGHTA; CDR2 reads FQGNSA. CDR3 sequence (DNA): TGTGCCAGCAGCTCGGGTCGAGGGGGGGAAAGGCCCGGGGAGCTGTTTTTT. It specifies CASSSGRGGERPGELFF.

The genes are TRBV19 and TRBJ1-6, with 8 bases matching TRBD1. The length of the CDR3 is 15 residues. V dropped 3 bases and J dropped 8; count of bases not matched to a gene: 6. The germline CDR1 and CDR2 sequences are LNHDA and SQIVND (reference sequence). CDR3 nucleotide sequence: TGTGCCAGTAGTATTTGGACAGGGCGAGATTCACCCCTCCACTTT. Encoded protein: CASSIWTGRDSPLHF. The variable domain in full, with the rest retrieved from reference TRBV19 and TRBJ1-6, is DGGITQSPKYLFRKEGQNVTLSCEQNLNHDAMYWYRQDPGQGLRLIYYSQIVNDFQKGDIAEGYSVSREKKESFPLTVTSAQKNPTAFYLCASSIWTGRDSPLHFGNGTRLTVT.

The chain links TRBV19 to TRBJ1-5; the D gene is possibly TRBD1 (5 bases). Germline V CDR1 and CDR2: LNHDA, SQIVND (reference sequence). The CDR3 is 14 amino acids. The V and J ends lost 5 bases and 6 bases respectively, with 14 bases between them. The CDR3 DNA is TGTGCCAGTAGTGTCAGGGTCACGGGTCAGCCCCAGCATTTT. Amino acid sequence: CASSVRVTGQPQHF.

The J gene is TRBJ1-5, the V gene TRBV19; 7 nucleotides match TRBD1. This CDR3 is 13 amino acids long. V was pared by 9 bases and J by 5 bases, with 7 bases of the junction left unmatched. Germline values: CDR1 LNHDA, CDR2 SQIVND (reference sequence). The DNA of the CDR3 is TGTGCCAGCTCTAGGGGGCGTGATCAGCCCCAGCATTTT. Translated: CASSRGRDQPQHF.

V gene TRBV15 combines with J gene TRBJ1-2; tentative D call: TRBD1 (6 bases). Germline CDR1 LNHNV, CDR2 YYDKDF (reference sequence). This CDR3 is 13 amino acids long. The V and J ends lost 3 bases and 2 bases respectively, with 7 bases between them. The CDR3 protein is CATSSGQNYGYTF. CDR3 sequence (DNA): TGTGCCACCAGCAGCGGACAGAACTATGGCTACACCTTC.

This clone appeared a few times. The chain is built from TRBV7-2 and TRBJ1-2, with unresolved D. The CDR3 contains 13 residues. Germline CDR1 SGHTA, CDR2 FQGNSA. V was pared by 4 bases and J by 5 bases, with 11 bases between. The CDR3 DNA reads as TGTGCCAGCAGCTCGGGTCGCCAATATGGCTACACCTTC. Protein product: CASSSGRQYGYTF.

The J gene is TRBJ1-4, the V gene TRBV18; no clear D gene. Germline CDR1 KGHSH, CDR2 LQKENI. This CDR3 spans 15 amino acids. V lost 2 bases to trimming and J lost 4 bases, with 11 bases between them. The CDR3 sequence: CASSPTGRGNEKLFF. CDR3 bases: TGTGCCAGCTCACCAACTGGTCGGGGTAATGAAAAACTGTTTTTT.

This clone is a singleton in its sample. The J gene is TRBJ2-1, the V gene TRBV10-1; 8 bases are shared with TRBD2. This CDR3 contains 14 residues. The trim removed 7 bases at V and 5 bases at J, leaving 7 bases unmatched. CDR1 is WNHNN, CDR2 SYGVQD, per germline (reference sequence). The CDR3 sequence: CASIRGGRHNEQFF. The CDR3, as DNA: TGCGCCAGCATACGCGGGGGGCGGCACAATGAGCAGTTCTTC.

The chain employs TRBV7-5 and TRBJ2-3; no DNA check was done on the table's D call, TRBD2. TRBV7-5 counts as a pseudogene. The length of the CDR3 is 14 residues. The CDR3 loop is CATQPGLVPDTQYF. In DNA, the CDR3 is TGTGCCACCCAACCGGGACTAGTCCCAGATACGCAGTATTTT.

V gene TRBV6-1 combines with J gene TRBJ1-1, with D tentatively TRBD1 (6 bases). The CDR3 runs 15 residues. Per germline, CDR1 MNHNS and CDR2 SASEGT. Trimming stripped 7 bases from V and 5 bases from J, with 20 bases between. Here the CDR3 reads CASTQRQAHLTEAFF. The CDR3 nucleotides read TGTGCCAGCACCCAAAGACAGGCTCACCTGACTGAAGCTTTCTTT.

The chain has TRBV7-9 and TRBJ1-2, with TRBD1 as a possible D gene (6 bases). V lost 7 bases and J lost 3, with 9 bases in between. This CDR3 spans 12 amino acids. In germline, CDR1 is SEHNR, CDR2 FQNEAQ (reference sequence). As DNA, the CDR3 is TGTGCCAGCAAGAACAGGGACTATGGCTACACCTTC. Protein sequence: CASKNRDYGYTF.

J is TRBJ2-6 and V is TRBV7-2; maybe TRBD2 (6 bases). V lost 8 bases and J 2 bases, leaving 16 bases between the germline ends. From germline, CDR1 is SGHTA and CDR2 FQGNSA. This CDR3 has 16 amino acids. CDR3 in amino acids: CASAARGLTGANVLTF. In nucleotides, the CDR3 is TGTGCCAGCGCCGCGCGGGGTCTAACTGGGGCCAACGTCCTGACTTTC.

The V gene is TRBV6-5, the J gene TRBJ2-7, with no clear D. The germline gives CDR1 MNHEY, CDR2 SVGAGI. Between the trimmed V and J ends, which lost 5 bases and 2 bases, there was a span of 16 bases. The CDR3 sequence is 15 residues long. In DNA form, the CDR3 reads TGTGCCAGCAGTCGCGGAGCATTGCGAACCTACGAGCAGTACTTC. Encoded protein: CASSRGALRTYEQYF.